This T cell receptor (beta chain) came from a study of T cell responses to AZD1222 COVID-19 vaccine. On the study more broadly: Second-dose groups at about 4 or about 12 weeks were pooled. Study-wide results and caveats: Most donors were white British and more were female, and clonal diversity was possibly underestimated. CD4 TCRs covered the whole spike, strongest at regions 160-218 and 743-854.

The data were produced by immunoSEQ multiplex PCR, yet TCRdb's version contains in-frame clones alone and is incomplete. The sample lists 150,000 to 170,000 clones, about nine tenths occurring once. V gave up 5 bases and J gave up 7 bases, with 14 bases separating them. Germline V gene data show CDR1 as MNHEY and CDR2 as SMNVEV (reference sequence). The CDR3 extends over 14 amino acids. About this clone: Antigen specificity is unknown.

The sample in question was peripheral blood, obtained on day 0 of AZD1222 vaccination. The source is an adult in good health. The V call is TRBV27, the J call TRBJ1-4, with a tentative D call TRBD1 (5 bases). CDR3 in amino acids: CASSVSGRGEKLFF. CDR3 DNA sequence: TGTGCCAGCAGTGTTTCAGGGAGAGGTGAAAAACTGTTTTTT.